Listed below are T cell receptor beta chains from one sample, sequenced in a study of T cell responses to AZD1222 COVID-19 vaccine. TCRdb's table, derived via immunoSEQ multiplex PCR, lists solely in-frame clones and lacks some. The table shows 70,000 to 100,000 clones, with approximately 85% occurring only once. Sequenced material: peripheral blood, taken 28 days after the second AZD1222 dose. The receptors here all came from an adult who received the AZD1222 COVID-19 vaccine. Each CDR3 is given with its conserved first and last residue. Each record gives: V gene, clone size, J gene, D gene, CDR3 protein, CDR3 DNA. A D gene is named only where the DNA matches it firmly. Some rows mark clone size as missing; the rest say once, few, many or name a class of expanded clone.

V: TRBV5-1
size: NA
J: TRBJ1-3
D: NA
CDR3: CASSLSSVTGNTIYF
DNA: TGCGCCAGCAGCTTGTCGTCGGTGACTGGAAACACCATATATTTT

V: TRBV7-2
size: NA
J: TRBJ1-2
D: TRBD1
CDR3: CASSSGQGAGGYTF
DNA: TGTGCCAGCAGCTCGGGACAGGGGGCCGGTGGCTACACCTTC

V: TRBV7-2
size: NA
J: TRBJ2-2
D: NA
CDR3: CASSLADTGELFF
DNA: TGTGCCAGCAGCTTAGCCGACACCGGGGAGCTGTTTTTT

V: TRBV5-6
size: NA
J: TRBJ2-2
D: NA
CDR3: CASSPDYGELFF
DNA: TGTGCCAGCAGCCCGGACTACGGGGAGCTGTTTTTT

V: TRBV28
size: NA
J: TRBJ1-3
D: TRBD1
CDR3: CASSSGQGKGNTIYF
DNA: TGTGCCAGCAGTTCAGGACAGGGGAAAGGAAACACCATATATTTT

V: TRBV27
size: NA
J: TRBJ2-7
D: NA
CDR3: CASSLTGTYEQYF
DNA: TGTGCCAGCAGTCTAACGGGGACCTACGAGCAGTACTTC

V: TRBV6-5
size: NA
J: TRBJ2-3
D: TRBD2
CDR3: CASRKLAGGTDTQYF
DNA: TGTGCCAGCAGAAAGCTAGCGGGGGGAACAGATACGCAGTATTTT

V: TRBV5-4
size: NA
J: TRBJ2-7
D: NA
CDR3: CASSPGLGGWHEQYF
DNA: TGTGCCAGCAGCCCTGGACTGGGAGGATGGCACGAGCAGTACTTC

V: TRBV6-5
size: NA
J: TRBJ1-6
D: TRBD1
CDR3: CASSLDRGNSPLHF
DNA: TGTGCCAGCAGTTTGGACAGGGGGAATTCACCCCTCCACTTT

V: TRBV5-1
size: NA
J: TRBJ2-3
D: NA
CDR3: CASSLVSSFGDTQYF
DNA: TGCGCCAGCAGCTTGGTATCTAGCTTCGGTGATACGCAGTATTTT

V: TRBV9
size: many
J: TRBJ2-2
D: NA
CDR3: CASSVEYRAGELFF
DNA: TGTGCCAGCAGCGTAGAGTATAGGGCCGGGGAGCTGTTTTTT

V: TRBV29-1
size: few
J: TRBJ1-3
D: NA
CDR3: CSADTGNTIYF
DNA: TGCAGCGCGGACACCGGAAACACCATATATTTT

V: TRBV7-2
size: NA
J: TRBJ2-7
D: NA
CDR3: CASSLKPGPAGEQYF
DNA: TGTGCCAGCAGCTTGAAACCGGGACCGGCGGGGGAGCAGTACTTC

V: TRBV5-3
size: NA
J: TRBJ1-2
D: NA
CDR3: CARSRREASGYTF
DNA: TGTGCCAGAAGCCGCAGGGAGGCGAGTGGCTACACCTTC

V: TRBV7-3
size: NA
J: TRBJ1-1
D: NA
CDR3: CASSPQGRGTEAFF
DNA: TGTGCCAGCAGTCCACAGGGAAGGGGCACTGAAGCTTTCTTT

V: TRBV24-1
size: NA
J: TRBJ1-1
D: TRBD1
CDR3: CATKQGAGTEAFF
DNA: TGTGCCACCAAACAGGGGGCGGGTACTGAAGCTTTCTTT

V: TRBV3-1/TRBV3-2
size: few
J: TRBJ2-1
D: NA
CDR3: CASSQGLEYNEQFF
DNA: TGTGCCAGCAGCCAAGGACTAGAGTACAATGAGCAGTTCTTC

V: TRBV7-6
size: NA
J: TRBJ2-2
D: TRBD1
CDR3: CASSLEDRDPSNTGELFF
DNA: TGTGCCAGCAGCTTAGAGGACAGGGATCCATCGAACACCGGGGAGCTGTTTTTT

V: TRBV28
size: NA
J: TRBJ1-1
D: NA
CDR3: CASSHTGTENTEAFF
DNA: TGTGCCAGCAGTCACACCGGGACGGAGAACACTGAAGCTTTCTTT

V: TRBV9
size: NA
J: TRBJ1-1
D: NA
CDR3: CASSVGPQNTEAFF
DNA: TGTGCCAGCAGCGTAGGACCCCAGAACACTGAAGCTTTCTTT

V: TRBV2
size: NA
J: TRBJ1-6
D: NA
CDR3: CASRAREEQALHF
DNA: TGTGCCAGCAGGGCCCGAGAAGAACAGGCCCTCCACTTT

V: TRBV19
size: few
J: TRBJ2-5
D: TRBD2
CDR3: CASSMTSGGFETQYF
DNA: TGTGCCAGTAGTATGACTAGCGGGGGGTTTGAGACCCAGTACTTC